This T cell receptor beta chain was sequenced for a study of T cell changes during pregnancy in multiple sclerosis. Germline V gene sequence: CDR1 SGHNT, CDR2 YYREEE (reference sequence). This CDR3 contains 16 residues. The junction had 12 bases not matched to a gene; V was cut back by 4 bases and J by 2 bases. The protocol was immunoSEQ multiplex PCR, while the TCRdb copy is restricted to in-frame clones and leaves out a portion. The sample shows about 100,000 clones, around nine tenths of them seen only once. The sample was peripheral blood, taken in the second trimester of pregnancy. The source of this sequence is a female donor with multiple sclerosis, enrolled in a pregnancy study. The chain recombines TRBV5-4 with TRBJ2-7, with 7 bases aligning to TRBD2. In DNA form, the CDR3 reads TGTGCCAGCAGCCCTACGGGTGGGGGGGAAACCTACGAGCAGTACTTC. Translation: CASSPTGGGETYEQYF.